One sample yielded the 28 T cell receptor beta chains listed below, sequenced in a study of blood T cell repertoires in COVID-19 (dated by TCRdb to about 2020). Libraries were built with the immunoSEQ multiplex PCR assay. In TCRdb, the immuneACCESS table is reduced to in-frame sequences with V and J assigned. These tables do not hold every clone; where another copy was compared, an unresolved V gene accounts for under half, and the others remain unexplained. Counted in this sample were around 200,000 clones; approximately 80% of them appeared once. The top ten hold nearly 7.5% of the sample. The material sequenced was PBMCs or T cells enriched from blood (not recorded which). All receptors come from a woman aged 40 to 55 with acute COVID-19.

The CDR3 coding sequence is TGTGCCAGTAGTGCCCGAGGGGGCTACGGTTACGAGCAGTACTTC. It specifies CASSARGGYGYEQYF. The V call is TRBV19, the J call TRBJ2-7; the match to TRBD1 covers 7 bases. Trimming at V came to 5 bases and at J to 4 bases, leaving 11 bases not matched to a gene. Germline loops: CDR1 LNHDA, CDR2 SQIVND (reference sequence). This CDR3 is 15 amino acids long.

CDR3 in amino acids: CASKAGGETGELFF. CDR3 sequence (DNA): TGTGCCAGCAAAGCGGGGGGCGAGACCGGGGAGCTGTTTTTT. The V gene is TRBV6-4, the J gene TRBJ2-2, with 9 bases matching TRBD2. Germline V lookup: CDR1 MRHNA, CDR2 SNTAGT. V shed 7 bases, J shed 5 bases, and the junction held 5 bases outside the gene matches. CDR3 size: 14 residues.

The chain couples TRBV30 to TRBJ1-1; 9 bases line up with TRBD1. The V gene's germline CDR1 is GTSNPN and CDR2 SVGIG (reference sequence). V gave up 5 bases and J gave up 6 bases; unmatched junction bases: 10. There are 14 residues in the CDR3. The CDR3 is CAWGRQGVISEAFF. The CDR3 DNA is TGTGCCTGGGGGAGACAGGGGGTGATATCTGAAGCTTTCTTT.

This rearrangement joins TRBV7-2 to TRBJ2-5, with 7 bases that match TRBD2. V gave up 8 bases and J gave up 5 bases; unmatched junction bases: 11. Germline CDR1 is SGHTA and CDR2 is FQGNSA. This CDR3 contains 14 residues. The CDR3 DNA reads as TGTGCCAGCGGCGCCGGGGGGTTCGGGGAGACCCAGTACTTC. Translation: CASGAGGFGETQYF.

The CDR3 DNA follows: TGTGCCTGGCTCCCACAGATGAACACTGAAGCTTTCTTT. This translates into CAWLPQMNTEAFF. V gene TRBV30 combines with J gene TRBJ1-1; D gene ambiguous. V lost 5 bases and J 0 bases, leaving 10 bases between the germline ends. CDR1 is GTSNPN and CDR2 is SVGIG in the germline V gene (reference sequence). The CDR3 runs to 13 residues.

This clone was detected only a few times. The J gene is TRBJ1-5, the V gene TRBV16; 7 bases align to TRBD1. The CDR3 sequence is 14 residues long. CDR1 and CDR2 from the germline V gene are KGHSY and FQNENV. V lost 6 bases, J lost 2 bases, and 4 bases stayed unmatched. The CDR3 sequence: CASRQGRGNQPQHF. CDR3 in DNA: TGTGCCAGCAGACAGGGGAGAGGCAATCAGCCCCAGCATTTT.

CDR3 amino acids: CAWRLAGGGNTQYF. The CDR3 coding sequence is TGTGCCTGGAGACTAGCGGGAGGGGGGAATACGCAGTATTTT. V is TRBV30 and J is TRBJ2-3; 13 nucleotides match TRBD2. Germline-derived CDR1 and CDR2 are GTSNPN and SVGIG (reference sequence). Unmatched junction bases numbered 4, after V lost 3 bases and J lost 7 bases. The CDR3 has 14 residues.

The V and J genes are TRBV2 and TRBJ1-3; D is uncertain. Trimming took off 3 bases at V and 0 bases at J, with 12 bases between the two ends. Germline assignment: CDR1 SNHLY and CDR2 FYNNEI. This CDR3 is 16 amino acids long. The CDR3 protein is CASSEIQSLSGNTIYF. The CDR3 DNA sequence: TGTGCCAGCAGTGAGATACAGAGCCTCTCTGGAAACACCATATATTTT.

The V gene is TRBV5-4, the J gene TRBJ1-1, with D unclear. This CDR3 spans 15 amino acids. Trimming took off 4 bases at V and 5 bases at J, with 18 bases between the two ends. Germline V gene sequence: CDR1 SGHNT, CDR2 YYREEE (reference sequence). This chain's CDR3 is CASSPYDSWSTEAFF. The CDR3, as DNA: TGTGCCAGCAGCCCCTACGATTCGTGGAGTACTGAAGCTTTCTTT. Full variable domain (missing parts from reference TRBV5-4 and TRBJ1-1): ETGVTQSPTHLIKTRGQQVTLRCSSQSGHNTVSWYQQALGQGPQFIFQYYREEENGRGNFPPRFSGLQFPNYSSELNVNALELDDSALYLCASSPYDSWSTEAFFGQGTRLTVV.

The rearrangement links TRBV5-1 to TRBJ1-2; D gene ambiguous. The CDR3 consists of 11 residues. Trimming cost V 5 bases and J 5 bases, with 7 bases left between them. Germline lookup yields CDR1 SGHRS and CDR2 YFSETQ. The CDR3 spells CASRGFYGYTF. In nucleotides, the CDR3 is TGCGCCAGCAGGGGCTTTTATGGCTACACCTTC. Full variable domain (outside the CDR3, taken from reference TRBV5-1 and TRBJ1-2): KAGVTQTPRYLIKTRGQQVTLSCSPISGHRSVSWYQQTPGQGLQFLFEYFSETQRNKGNFPGRFSGRQFSNSRSEMNVSTLELGDSALYLCASRGFYGYTFGSGTRLTVV.

There are a few counts of this clone. The V call is TRBV4-2, the J call TRBJ2-1; the match to TRBD2 covers 8 bases. The CDR3 loop spans 15 amino acids. The trim removed 2 bases at V and 6 bases at J, leaving 6 bases unmatched. Germline V lookup: CDR1 LGHNA, CDR2 YNFKEQ. In nucleotides, the CDR3 is TGTGCCAGCAGCCAACTAGCGGGCCTAACCAATGAGCAGTTCTTC. This gives the protein CASSQLAGLTNEQFF.

V gene TRBV5-1 combines with J gene TRBJ1-4, with unresolved D. V was shortened by 4 bases and J by 5 bases, with 18 bases between the two germline ends. Germline V CDR1 and CDR2: SGHRS, YFSETQ. This CDR3 spans 16 amino acids. CDR3 in amino acids: CASSPKYGFDNEKLFF. For the CDR3, the DNA is TGCGCCAGCAGCCCCAAGTACGGGTTCGACAATGAAAAACTGTTTTTT.

This clone turned up a few times. The chain is built from TRBV7-8 and TRBJ1-4; TRBD1 matches 8 bases. Germline V gives CDR1 SGHVS, CDR2 FQNEAQ. J lost 8 bases, V lost 3 bases, and 5 bases had no gene match. The CDR3 length is 14 residues. The DNA of the CDR3 is TGTGCCAGCAGCTTTGGGACAGGAAAGGAAAAACTGTTTTTT. Encoded protein: CASSFGTGKEKLFF. Full variable domain (missing parts from reference TRBV7-8 and TRBJ1-4): GAGVSQSPRYKVAKRGQDVALRCDPISGHVSLFWYQQALGQGPEFLTYFQNEAQLDKSGLPSDRFFAERPEGSVSTLKIQRTQQEDSAVYLCASSFGTGKEKLFFGSGTQLSVL.

The chain links TRBV5-1 to TRBJ2-2, with a tentative D call TRBD1 (6 bases). From germline, CDR1 is SGHRS and CDR2 YFSETQ. Trimming shortened V by 2 bases and J by 6 bases, and 17 bases separated the two germline ends. The CDR3 totals 16 residues. CDR3 DNA sequence: TGCGCCAGCAGCTTTCGGACAGAGGATTATGCCGGGGAGCTGTTTTTT. Encoded protein: CASSFRTEDYAGELFF. The variable domain in full, with the rest retrieved from reference TRBV5-1 and TRBJ2-2, is KAGVTQTPRYLIKTRGQQVTLSCSPISGHRSVSWYQQTPGQGLQFLFEYFSETQRNKGNFPGRFSGRQFSNSRSEMNVSTLELGDSALYLCASSFRTEDYAGELFFGEGSRLTVL.

This clone has just a few counts. The rearrangement joins TRBV9 to TRBJ1-1; D is unresolved. Trimming removed 6 bases from V and 4 bases from J, with 19 bases in between. This CDR3 comprises 15 residues. Germline V CDR1 and CDR2: SGDLS, YYNGEE. The CDR3 DNA is TGTGCCAGCAAACCGTATGAAGTTTACGGCACTGAAGCTTTCTTT. The encoded protein is CASKPYEVYGTEAFF. Full variable domain (remainder filled in from reference TRBV9 and TRBJ1-1): DSGVTQTPKHLITATGQRVTLRCSPRSGDLSVYWYQQSLDQGLQFLIQYYNGEERAKGNILERFSAQQFPDLHSELNLSSLELGDSALYFCASKPYEVYGTEAFFGQGTRLTVV.

The V call is TRBV7-2, the J call TRBJ1-5, with D possibly matching TRBD1 (6 bases). Germline CDR1 is SGHTA and CDR2 is FQGNSA. CDR3 length: 13 residues. Trimming stripped 1 base from V and 5 bases from J, with 6 bases between. The CDR3 loop is CASSLDRDQPQHF. In DNA form, the CDR3 reads TGTGCCAGCAGCTTAGACAGGGATCAGCCCCAGCATTTT.

Note on this clone: This sample also contains other DNA sequences that code for the same CDR3. The genes are TRBV28 and TRBJ1-2, with TRBD1 matching over 7 bases. This CDR3 has 13 amino acids. Trimming at V came to 6 bases and at J to 5 bases, leaving 6 bases not matched to a gene. Germline values: CDR1 MDHEN, CDR2 SYDVKM. CDR3 nucleotides: TGTGCCAGCAGCACCGGGACAGCGTATGGCTACACCTTC. This codes for CASSTGTAYGYTF.

This chain's CDR3 is CAISPGTGNSPLHF. CDR3 nucleotide sequence: TGTGCCATCAGTCCTGGGACTGGAAATTCACCCCTCCACTTT. The chain couples TRBV10-3 to TRBJ1-6, with D tentatively TRBD1 (5 bases). Trimming pared 5 bases from V and 7 bases from J, leaving 12 bases between. The CDR3 contains 14 residues. Looked up from germline, CDR1 is ENHRY and CDR2 is SYGVKD.

The genes are TRBV27 and TRBJ2-6; no firm D call. The ends were cut back, 3 bases at V and 2 bases at J, with 8 bases in the middle. The CDR3 length is 15 residues. Germline V gives CDR1 MNHEY, CDR2 SMNVEV (reference sequence). CDR3 coding DNA: TGTGCCAGCAGTTTCTCTAGAACTGGGGCCAACGTCCTGACTTTC. Residues: CASSFSRTGANVLTF.

The chain combines TRBV5-4 with TRBJ2-7; TRBD2 matches 9 bases. Germline-derived CDR1 and CDR2 are SGHNT and YYREEE (reference sequence). The CDR3 runs 17 residues. J gave up 3 bases and V 3 bases, and 13 bases lay outside the gene matches. CDR3 nucleotide sequence: TGTGCCAGCAGCTCCTTTGGATTAGCGGGAGACGGCTACGAGCAGTACTTC. This translates into CASSSFGLAGDGYEQYF.

In this sample, this clone turned up once. V gene TRBV28 combines with J gene TRBJ1-2; 9 bases match TRBD1. There are 15 residues in the CDR3. V was pared by 5 bases and J by 6 bases, with 10 bases of the junction left unmatched. Per germline, CDR1 MDHEN and CDR2 SYDVKM. The DNA of the CDR3 is TGTGCCAGCAGTCCCTACGGGGGGACAGGGCATGGCTACACCTTC. Encoded protein: CASSPYGGTGHGYTF.

This clone was counted at least ten times. The chain is built from TRBV2 and TRBJ1-2; D is undetermined. The CDR3 consists of 13 residues. V was shortened by 6 bases and J by 6 bases, with 14 bases between the two germline ends. Germline CDR1 is SNHLY and CDR2 is FYNNEI. In DNA, the CDR3 is TGTGCCAGCAGCCCGGGAAGGGATGATGGCTACACCTTC. Amino acids: CASSPGRDDGYTF.

The chain joins TRBV27 to TRBJ2-7; 10 bases align to TRBD2. Unmatched junction bases numbered 5, after V lost 3 bases and J lost 3 bases. This CDR3 region has 15 residues. Per germline, CDR1 MNHEY and CDR2 SMNVEV (reference sequence). The CDR3: CASSLRASGSYEQYF. The CDR3, as DNA: TGTGCCAGCAGTTTGAGGGCTAGCGGGAGCTACGAGCAGTACTTC.

The chain carries TRBV9 and TRBJ2-1; D is perhaps TRBD2 (5 bases). CDR3 length: 15 amino acids. Germline-derived CDR1 and CDR2 are SGDLS and YYNGEE. Trimming took off 3 bases at V and 1 base at J, with 11 bases between the two ends. CDR3 bases: TGTGCCAGCAGCGCACGGGGTTTGTCCTACAATGAGCAGTTCTTC. Residues: CASSARGLSYNEQFF.

The chain uses TRBV5-4 and TRBJ2-5; 9 bases are shared with TRBD2. Trimming took 4 bases from V and 1 from J; bases not matched to a gene: 8. There are 16 residues in the CDR3. Germline assignment: CDR1 SGHNT and CDR2 YYREEE (reference sequence). CDR3 sequence reads: CASSADSGGLQETQYF. CDR3 nucleotides: TGTGCCAGCAGCGCTGATAGCGGGGGCCTCCAAGAGACCCAGTACTTC.

This chain uses TRBV6-6 with TRBJ2-4, with D tentatively TRBD2 (6 bases). V lost 5 bases to trimming and J lost 7 bases, with 12 bases between them. The CDR3 sequence is 13 residues long. Germline CDR1 is MNHNY and CDR2 is SVGAGI (reference sequence). The CDR3 region is CASSPPGRNIQYF. CDR3 DNA: TGTGCCAGCAGTCCGCCGGGGAGGAACATTCAGTACTTC.

The chain uses TRBV29-1 and TRBJ1-1; no firm D call. Germline lookup yields CDR1 SQVTM and CDR2 ANQGSEA. V was clipped by 5 bases and J by 7 bases, with 23 bases between them. This CDR3 is 15 amino acids long. CDR3 residues: CSVCDRSLGSSEAFF. CDR3 in DNA: TGCAGCGTTTGTGACCGATCACTAGGGTCTAGTGAAGCTTTCTTT. Full variable domain (remainder filled in from reference TRBV29-1 and TRBJ1-1): SAVISQKPSRDICQRGTSLTIQCQVDSQVTMMFWYRQQPGQSLTLIATANQGSEATYESGFVIDKFPISRPNLTFSTLTVSNMSPEDSSIYLCSVCDRSLGSSEAFFGQGTRLTVV.

The chain has TRBV7-2 and TRBJ1-2; unclear D gene. Germline V lookup: CDR1 SGHTA, CDR2 FQGNSA. The CDR3 sequence is 15 residues long. Trimming stripped 3 bases from V and 2 bases from J, with 13 bases between. This CDR3 is CASSLSGGGNYGYTF. In nucleotides, the CDR3 is TGTGCCAGCAGCTTGTCCGGAGGCGGAAACTATGGCTACACCTTC.